These 21 T cell receptor beta chains originate from one sample sequenced in a study of neurological immune-mediated disorders. One entry per CDR3 protein results from TCRdb running MiXCR on the 5' RACE reads. Among around 50,000 distinct CDR3 sequences, less than 4% were seen once, and the ten largest hold under 8.5%. Sequenced input: PBMCs. All receptors come from a man aged 55 to 70 with multiple sclerosis.

This clonotype was recorded many times. The rearrangement uses TRBV29-1 and TRBJ1-1; possibly TRBD1 for D (5 bases). The CDR3 is made up of 14 amino acids. The V end lost 7 bases, the J end lost 6 bases, and 21 bases lay between the germline ends. Germline V gives CDR1 SQVTM, CDR2 ANQGSEA. CDR3 residues: CSAAKDTPGSEAFF. The CDR3 coding sequence is TGCAGCGCTGCCAAGGACACCCCGGGCTCTGAAGCTTTCTTT.

The CDR3 nucleotides are TGTGCCAGCAGTAGACCCGCAGGGGAGCAGTACTTC. This codes for CASSRPAGEQYF. J is TRBJ2-7 and V is TRBV12-3 or TRBV12-4; D is possibly TRBD1 (5 bases). The CDR3 length is 12 residues. With 5 bases removed from V and 7 bases from J, the gap between germline ends came to 12 bases.

In its sample, this clonotype was seen many times. J is TRBJ1-1 and V is TRBV7-9; 7 bases map to TRBD1. Germline V gene sequence: CDR1 SEHNR, CDR2 FQNEAQ (reference sequence). J lost 4 bases, V lost 5 bases, and 7 bases had no gene match. This CDR3 contains 14 residues. The CDR3: CASSTRQGGTEAFF. The DNA of the CDR3 is TGTGCCAGCAGCACCAGACAGGGCGGCACTGAAGCTTTCTTT.

In its sample, this clonotype was seen many times. V gene TRBV27 combines with J gene TRBJ2-3; 7 positions agree with TRBD1. Germline CDR1 MNHEY, CDR2 SMNVEV (reference sequence). CDR3 size: 13 residues. V shed 5 bases and J 6 bases; nucleotides not matched to a gene: 5. The CDR3 reads CASSPDRADTQYF. The DNA for the CDR3 is TGTGCCAGCAGTCCCGACAGGGCCGATACGCAGTATTTT.

Many counts were recorded for this clonotype. The V and J genes are TRBV20-1 and TRBJ1-4, with 8 bases lining up with TRBD1. J was trimmed by 8 bases and V by 7 bases; bases with no gene match: 12. The CDR3 runs to 14 residues. Germline lookup yields CDR1 DFQATT and CDR2 SNEGSKA (reference sequence). CDR3 loop: CSVRSGTGDEKLFF. As DNA, the CDR3 is TGCAGTGTTCGCTCCGGGACAGGAGACGAAAAACTGTTTTTT.

This clonotype showed up many times. The rearrangement joins TRBV29-1 to TRBJ2-7; TRBD1 agrees at 11 bases. The junction had 3 bases not matched to a gene; V was cut back by 6 bases and J by 5 bases. This CDR3 spans 12 amino acids. CDR1 is SQVTM and CDR2 is ANQGSEA in the germline V gene. CDR3 protein: CSVDRGLDEQYF. CDR3 DNA sequence: TGCAGCGTGGACAGGGGGCTCGACGAGCAGTACTTC.

Note on this clonotype: A much larger clone is a single base away; this may be a read error. As DNA, the CDR3 is TGTGCCAGCAGCTTGAGTGGGAAAAGAGGGACCCAGTACTTC. Its protein is CASSLSGKRGTQYF. V is TRBV3-1 and J is TRBJ2-5; D unresolved. The V end was cut by 5 bases, the J end by 7 bases, with 17 bases between. CDR1 and CDR2 (germline): LGHDT, YNNKEL (reference sequence). This CDR3 is built from 14 residues.

This clonotype was counted ten times or more. V gene TRBV29-1 combines with J gene TRBJ2-5; D perhaps matches TRBD1 (5 bases). The germline V gene encodes CDR1 SQVTM and CDR2 ANQGSEA. The CDR3 loop spans 13 amino acids. Trimming removed 5 bases at V and 4 bases at J, with 14 bases between. The CDR3 reads CSVSAAQGETQYF. The DNA for the CDR3 is TGCAGCGTTTCGGCAGCTCAGGGAGAGACCCAGTACTTC.

The sample holds many counts of this clonotype. The V and J genes are TRBV6-1 and TRBJ2-1; 8 nucleotides agree with TRBD2. Germline-derived CDR1 and CDR2 are MNHNS and SASEGT. The CDR3 is 14 residues long. The ends lost 6 bases at V and 7 bases at J; junction bases unmatched: 8. The CDR3 is CASSTGLDRNEQFF. In DNA form, the CDR3 reads TGTGCCAGCAGCACGGGACTAGATCGTAATGAGCAGTTCTTC.

This clonotype was seen at least ten times. The V gene is TRBV20-1, the J gene TRBJ1-6; no clear D. V lost 5 bases to trimming and J lost 7 bases, with 21 bases between them. Germline V gene data show CDR1 as DFQATT and CDR2 as SNEGSKA (reference sequence). The CDR3 is made up of 16 amino acids. The CDR3 loop reads CSAPKGPGNNNSPLHF. The CDR3 coding sequence is TGCAGTGCTCCGAAGGGTCCGGGAAATAACAATTCACCCCTCCACTTT.

The table lists this clonotype with a few counts. The chain employs TRBV9 and TRBJ2-5; a possible D gene is TRBD2 (6 bases). Germline V gene sequence: CDR1 SGDLS, CDR2 YYNGEE. The CDR3 loop spans 16 amino acids. V lost 1 base to trimming and J lost 2 bases, with 15 bases between them. The CDR3 loop is CASSVFASDLQETQYF. The CDR3 nucleotides read TGTGCCAGCAGCGTATTTGCTAGCGACTTACAAGAGACCCAGTACTTC. The full variable domain, completed using reference TRBV9 and TRBJ2-5, is DSGVTQTPKHLITATGQRVTLRCSPRSGDLSVYWYQQSLDQGLQFLIQYYNGEERAKGNILERFSAQQFPDLHSELNLSSLELGDSALYFCASSVFASDLQETQYFGPGTRLLVL.

This clonotype showed up many times. The V and J genes are TRBV2 and TRBJ2-5; D not resolved. V was clipped by 7 bases and J by 0 bases, with 12 bases between them. This CDR3 has 14 residues. The germline V gene encodes CDR1 SNHLY and CDR2 FYNNEI. The CDR3 nucleotides are TGTGCCAGCACGGCCGTCTCGTACCAAGAGACCCAGTACTTC. It specifies CASTAVSYQETQYF.

This clonotype was recorded at least ten times. At one of its ends the junction is not consistent with the germline gene, which may arise from a read error. The genes are TRBV20-1 and TRBJ1-6, with 10 positions matching TRBD1. CDR1 and CDR2 (germline): DFQATT, SNEGSKA (reference sequence). CDR3 length equals 16 residues. CDR3 DNA: TGCAGTGCGCGGGACAGGGGAAGCTCCTATAATTCAACCCTCAACTTT. It translates to CSARDRGSSYNSTLNF.

The sample holds many counts of this clonotype. This chain connects TRBV20-1 to TRBJ2-2; D gene unclear. Between the trimmed V and J ends, which lost 2 bases and 0 bases, there was a span of 4 bases. The CDR3 sequence is 13 residues long. Germline CDR1 reads DFQATT; CDR2 reads SNEGSKA (reference sequence). CDR3 sequence reads: CSARTPNTGELFF. CDR3 bases: TGCAGTGCTAGAACACCGAACACCGGGGAGCTGTTTTTT.

This clonotype was counted between two and nine times. The CDR3 bases are TGTGCCAGCAGCGTAGACGACGGGACAGGTCGCCAAGAGACCCAGTACTTC. This codes for CASSVDDGTGRQETQYF. This chain uses TRBV9 with TRBJ2-5, with TRBD1 identical over 8 bases. This CDR3 is built from 17 residues. Germline loops: CDR1 SGDLS, CDR2 YYNGEE. The ends lost 0 bases at V and 1 base at J; junction bases unmatched: 8.

This clonotype was seen repeatedly, ten times or more. The chain joins TRBV6-2 or TRBV6-3 to TRBJ2-3, with TRBD1 matching 7 bases. The germline V gene has CDR1 MNHEY and CDR2 SVGEGT. This CDR3 spans 14 amino acids. V lost 7 bases and J lost 2; bases outside the gene matches: 6. The CDR3 region has the DNA TGTGCCAGCAAATTAACAGGGGACACAGATACGCAGTATTTT. The encoded protein is CASKLTGDTDTQYF.

This clonotype was seen many times. CDR3 protein: CATSASSSGQLYNEQFF. DNA for the CDR3: TGTGCCACCAGTGCCTCTTCGTCGGGACAGCTATACAATGAGCAGTTCTTC. The rearrangement uses TRBV24-1 and TRBJ2-1; 7 nucleotides match TRBD1. With V trimmed by 5 bases and J by 4 bases, 13 bases remained unmatched. The CDR3 consists of 17 residues. CDR1 KGHDR and CDR2 SFDVKD come from the germline V gene.

This clonotype was observed at least ten times. The chain joins TRBV20-1 to TRBJ2-2; D perhaps matches TRBD2 (6 bases). The CDR3 is 14 amino acids. The V and J ends lost 4 bases and 3 bases respectively, with 12 bases between them. Germline V gene sequence: CDR1 DFQATT, CDR2 SNEGSKA (reference sequence). The CDR3 nucleotides read TGCAGTGCTAAAACACAGCGGGACACCGGGGAGCTGTTTTTT. It translates to CSAKTQRDTGELFF.

This clonotype was observed a single time. This chain joins TRBV18 and TRBJ1-2, with D possibly matching TRBD1 (6 bases). V lost 3 bases and J 5 bases, leaving 13 bases between the germline ends. The CDR3 has 14 residues. The germline CDR1 and CDR2 sequences are KGHSH and LQKENI. This CDR3 is CASSPPGDFYGYTF. In DNA, the CDR3 is TGTGCCAGCTCACCCCCAGGGGATTTTTATGGCTACACCTTC.

This clonotype has a count of ten or more. The V gene is TRBV20-1, the J gene TRBJ2-5; TRBD1 agrees at 10 bases. V was clipped by 6 bases and J by 5 bases; unmatched bases: 3. Germline V gene data show CDR1 as DFQATT and CDR2 as SNEGSKA (reference sequence). The CDR3 totals 12 residues. As DNA, the CDR3 is TGCAGTGCCAGGGGACAGGGGGAGACCCAGTACTTC. It translates to CSARGQGETQYF.

Ten or more counts support this clonotype. This chain connects TRBV7-2 to TRBJ2-1; TRBD2 aligns across 10 bases. This CDR3 is built from 15 residues. CDR1 and CDR2 (germline): SGHTA, FQGNSA. After removal of 3 bases from V and 9 bases from J, the junction contained 8 bases not matched to a gene. The chain's CDR3 is CASSLRTSGGGEQFF. The CDR3 DNA reads TGTGCCAGCAGCTTGAGGACCAGCGGGGGGGGTGAGCAGTTCTTC.